The 28 T cell receptor beta chains below all came from one sample that was sequenced in a study. TCRdb reprocessed the 5' RACE reads via MiXCR and lists one record per CDR3 protein. The sample has about 50,000 distinct CDR3 sequences, 17% seen once. The specimen was naive CD4+ T cells sorted from blood. Noted subset: naive CD4+ T cells, CD4+CD45RA+CD25-. These receptor sequences come from a female donor with breast cancer.

This clonotype was seen repeatedly, ten times or more. J is TRBJ2-7 and V is TRBV12-3 or TRBV12-4; tentative D call: TRBD1 (5 bases). V was clipped by 8 bases and J by 5 bases, with 13 bases between them. The CDR3 runs 12 residues. CDR3 coding DNA: TGTGCCAGCGGGGCAGAAGTTCACGAGCAGTACTTC. Translated: CASGAEVHEQYF.

A few counts support this clonotype. The chain links TRBV28 to TRBJ1-1; D is uncertain. Deletions cut 5 bases from V and 2 bases from J, with 12 bases between. Per the germline V gene, CDR1 is MDHEN and CDR2 is SYDVKM. This CDR3 contains 14 residues. The CDR3: CASSPYTLNTEAFF. CDR3 in DNA: TGTGCCAGCAGTCCCTATACACTAAACACTGAAGCTTTCTTT.

The rearrangement links TRBV2 to TRBJ1-2; TRBD1 agrees at 8 bases. The CDR3 is made up of 13 amino acids. Germline V gives CDR1 SNHLY, CDR2 FYNNEI. Trimming took 7 bases from V and 0 from J; bases not matched to a gene: 1. CDR3 sequence (DNA): TGTGCCAGCAAGGACAGGGCTAACTATGGCTACACCTTC. It translates to CASKDRANYGYTF.

The V and J genes are TRBV20-1 and TRBJ2-5; TRBD2 aligns across 10 bases. V trimming: 2 bases; J trimming: 3 bases; junction bases outside the gene matches: 3. CDR3 size: 14 residues. In germline, CDR1 is DFQATT, CDR2 SNEGSKA (reference sequence). The CDR3 DNA follows: TGCAGTGCTAGAAGCGGGAGGGCCAAAGAGACCCAGTACTTC. Protein product: CSARSGRAKETQYF.

This clonotype has just a few counts. The rearrangement joins TRBV20-1 to TRBJ1-2; no clear D gene. This CDR3 region has 11 residues. Deletions cut 0 bases from V and 9 bases from J, with 8 bases between. Germline V gene lookup returns CDR1 DFQATT and CDR2 SNEGSKA (reference sequence). DNA of the CDR3: TGCAGTGCTAGAGATGTGCGGAGCTACACCTTC. The encoded protein is CSARDVRSYTF.

The count of this clonotype is one. The final CDR3 position lacks the conserved phenylalanine or tryptophan, pointing to a likely read error. The rearrangement joins TRBV20-1 to TRBJ2-7, with no clear D. Trimming left V 1 base short and J 0 bases short, with 13 bases between. Germline loops: CDR1 DFQATT, CDR2 SNEGSKA (reference sequence). CDR3 length: 15 residues. CDR3 DNA sequence: TGCAGTGCTAGAGGACAAGGCGTCGGCTCCTACGAGCAGTACCTC. Translating it yields CSARGQGVGSYEQYL.

This clonotype was recorded many times. The rearrangement joins TRBV20-1 to TRBJ2-5; 11 bases map to TRBD2. The CDR3 spans 16 residues. Germline trimming cut 2 bases from V and 5 bases from J; bases unmatched to any gene: 10. Germline V gives CDR1 DFQATT, CDR2 SNEGSKA (reference sequence). The CDR3 sequence: CSARSGRLAGRETQYF. The CDR3 nucleotides are TGCAGTGCTAGATCGGGGAGACTAGCGGGACGGGAGACCCAGTACTTC.

V gene TRBV11-2 combines with J gene TRBJ1-2; D remains ambiguous. V shed 0 bases and J shed 4 bases, with 12 bases lying between them. Germline CDR1 is SGHAT and CDR2 is FQNNGV. CDR3 length: 15 residues. CDR3 protein: CASSLDFGRSYGYTF. The CDR3 DNA sequence: TGTGCCAGCAGCTTAGATTTCGGCAGGAGCTATGGCTACACCTTC. Full variable domain (rest looked up from reference TRBV11-2 and TRBJ1-2): EAGVAQSPRYKIIEKRQSVAFWCNPISGHATLYWYQQILGQGPKLLIQFQNNGVVDDSQLPKDRFSAERLKGVDSTLKIQPAKLEDSAVYLCASSLDFGRSYGYTFGSGTRLTVV.

This clonotype was seen more than once but under ten times. V gene TRBV7-2 combines with J gene TRBJ2-3; a weak D match, TRBD2 (6 bases). Germline values: CDR1 SGHTA, CDR2 FQGNSA. The V and J ends lost 8 bases and 2 bases respectively, with 17 bases between them. This CDR3 is built from 15 residues. The CDR3 DNA is TGTGCCAGCGGCCTAGGAGGGGCACACACAGATACGCAGTATTTT. The encoded protein is CASGLGGAHTDTQYF.

This clonotype turned up a few times. The chain combines TRBV11-2 with TRBJ2-7; TRBD1 matches 9 bases. V was pared by 5 bases and J by 7 bases, with 3 bases of the junction left unmatched. From germline, CDR1 is SGHAT and CDR2 FQNNGV. This CDR3 contains 12 residues. CDR3 sequence reads: CASSRGQGEQYF. Written as DNA, the CDR3 is TGTGCCAGCAGCCGAGGACAGGGGGAGCAGTACTTC.

Note on this clonotype: This CDR3 is missing its conserved last phenylalanine or tryptophan, likely due to a read error. The V gene is TRBV24-1, the J gene TRBJ2-3; D not certain. The CDR3 sequence is 14 residues long. V was cut by 3 bases and J by 2 bases, with 8 bases left in between. Germline V gene sequence: CDR1 KGHDR, CDR2 SFDVKD. The CDR3 loop is CATSDKTPTDTQYL. The CDR3 bases are TGTGCCACCAGTGATAAGACACCCACAGATACGCAGTATCTT.

This clonotype was found a few times. The rearrangement joins TRBV5-1 to TRBJ2-7, with 9 bases that match TRBD1. CDR1 SGHRS and CDR2 YFSETQ come from the germline V gene. There are 15 residues in the CDR3. The trim removed 7 bases at V and 2 bases at J, leaving 10 bases unmatched. The CDR3 loop reads CASREGQGIPYEQYF. The CDR3 DNA is TGCGCCAGCCGAGAGGGACAGGGCATTCCCTACGAGCAGTACTTC.

The gene calls are TRBV12-3 or TRBV12-4 and TRBJ2-2; 8 positions match TRBD1. With V trimmed by 6 bases and J by 5 bases, 8 bases remained unmatched. The CDR3 loop spans 15 amino acids. The CDR3 is CASRENRQGTGELFF. As DNA, the CDR3 is TGTGCCAGCAGGGAGAACCGACAGGGGACCGGGGAGCTGTTTTTT.

The chain uses TRBV6-2 or TRBV6-3 and TRBJ2-7; D may be TRBD1 (6 bases). V lost 6 bases and J lost 3, with 18 bases in between. Germline loops: CDR1 MNHEY, CDR2 SVGEGT. The CDR3 sequence is 15 residues long. CDR3 residues: CASSPRGSPGYEQYF. The CDR3 DNA follows: TGTGCCAGCAGCCCGAGGGGGAGTCCGGGCTACGAGCAGTACTTC.

The sample holds a few counts of this clonotype. This chain joins TRBV5-1 and TRBJ1-1; D remains ambiguous. The CDR3 loop spans 15 amino acids. The ends were cut back, 0 bases at V and 0 bases at J, with 9 bases in the middle. Germline values: CDR1 SGHRS, CDR2 YFSETQ. Here the CDR3 DNA reads TGCGCCAGCAGCTTGGGTGCCAGCCTGAACACTGAAGCTTTCTTT. Amino acid sequence: CASSLGASLNTEAFF.

This clonotype was observed a few times. The gene calls are TRBV12-3 or TRBV12-4 and TRBJ2-3; D may be TRBD1 (5 bases). This CDR3 contains 13 residues. The V gene lost 6 bases and the J gene lost 5 bases, with 12 bases spanning the gap. The CDR3 sequence: CASSPTTGDTQYF. The CDR3 DNA is TGTGCCAGCAGCCCAACTACAGGAGATACGCAGTATTTT.

The chain's CDR3 is CASRKDGGNTIYF. CDR3 nucleotide sequence: TGTGCCAGCAGGAAGGACGGAGGAAACACCATATATTTT. The chain couples TRBV12-3 or TRBV12-4 to TRBJ1-3, with unresolved D. This CDR3 has 13 residues. Between the trimmed V and J ends, which lost 6 bases and 4 bases, there was a span of 10 bases.

The chain links TRBV12-3 or TRBV12-4 to TRBJ1-1; TRBD1 is a possible D gene (5 bases). CDR3 size: 15 residues. V gave up 2 bases and J gave up 0 bases, with 10 bases separating them. The CDR3 region has the DNA TGTGCCAGCAGTTTAAGCGACAGAATGAACACTGAAGCTTTCTTT. It is translated as CASSLSDRMNTEAFF.

This clonotype appeared a few times. J is TRBJ1-1 and V is TRBV5-1; D is ambiguous. This CDR3 has 13 amino acids. With 5 bases removed from V and 3 bases from J, the gap between germline ends came to 11 bases. Germline values: CDR1 SGHRS, CDR2 YFSETQ. CDR3 DNA: TGCGCCAGCAGAGGGTCAGCTGACACTGAAGCTTTCTTT. Translating gives CASRGSADTEAFF.

The chain couples TRBV12-3 or TRBV12-4 to TRBJ2-5; 11 bases are a match to TRBD2. This CDR3 is built from 14 residues. V was clipped by 6 bases and J by 4 bases; unmatched bases: 4. CDR3 coding DNA: TGTGCCAGCAGACCAGGACTAGCGGGAGAGACCCAGTACTTC. Its translation: CASRPGLAGETQYF.

Only a few counts were recorded for this clonotype. The rearrangement links TRBV5-1 to TRBJ2-7; TRBD2 aligns across 12 bases. The germline gives CDR1 SGHRS, CDR2 YFSETQ. The CDR3 contains 15 residues. Trimming at V came to 4 bases and at J to 2 bases, leaving 4 bases not matched to a gene. The CDR3 region has the DNA TGCGCCAGCAGCAGGACTAGCGGGACCACCTACGAGCAGTACTTC. Translated, it gives CASSRTSGTTYEQYF.

A remark on this clonotype: A much larger clone lies a single base off, so this may be a read error. The conserved final phenylalanine or tryptophan is absent from the CDR3, which likely points to a read error. The rearrangement links TRBV7-2 to TRBJ2-7; 8 positions match TRBD2. With 5 bases clipped from V and 2 bases from J, the junction kept 5 bases outside the gene matches. Germline V gene lookup returns CDR1 SGHTA and CDR2 FQGNSA. This CDR3 comprises 14 residues. CDR3 loop: CASSISGTTYEQYS. In nucleotides, the CDR3 is TGTGCCAGCAGCATTAGCGGGACCACCTACGAGCAGTACTCC.

This clonotype was recorded only once. A clone one base away is much larger, so this may be a read error. V usage is TRBV6-1 and J usage is TRBJ1-4; TRBD1 is a possible D gene (6 bases). The CDR3 has 15 amino acids. Germline V lookup: CDR1 MNHNS, CDR2 SASEGT. CDR3 bases: TGTGCCAGCAGTGAAGCACAGGGAACTGATGAAAAACTGTTTTTT. Protein product: CASSEAQGTDEKLFF.

This clonotype was seen a few times. DNA of the CDR3: TGCGCCAGCAGGCAAGGGGGGAGCTCCTACAATGAGCAGTTCTTC. Translation gives CASRQGGSSYNEQFF. This chain connects TRBV5-1 to TRBJ2-1; D tentatively reads TRBD1 or TRBD2 (6 bases each). Germline CDR1 is SGHRS and CDR2 is YFSETQ. V lost 5 bases, J lost 0 bases, and 12 bases lay in between. The CDR3 contains 15 residues.

This clonotype was detected a few times. V gene TRBV6-6 combines with J gene TRBJ2-3; 10 nucleotides agree with TRBD1. J lost 2 bases, V lost 6 bases, and 11 bases had no gene match. CDR1 is MNHNY and CDR2 is SVGAGI in the germline V gene (reference sequence). The CDR3 spans 17 residues. The chain's CDR3 is CASSSPPGTGDTDTQYF. CDR3 coding DNA: TGTGCCAGCAGCTCCCCCCCCGGGACAGGGGACACAGATACGCAGTATTTT.

This clonotype was seen a handful of times. The gene calls are TRBV27 and TRBJ1-2; 7 bases agree with TRBD1. CDR3 size: 15 residues. Germline loops: CDR1 MNHEY, CDR2 SMNVEV (reference sequence). The J segment lost 1 base and the V segment lost 8 bases, leaving 10 bases of the junction unmatched. For the CDR3, the DNA is TGTGCCAGCCGGGACAGCCCTACTCATAACTATGGCTACACCTTC. This sequence encodes CASRDSPTHNYGYTF.

This clonotype was seen ten or more times. The chain recombines TRBV7-9 with TRBJ1-2; D uncertain. The CDR3 is 14 residues long. Per germline, CDR1 SEHNR and CDR2 FQNEAQ (reference sequence). Trimming took 5 bases from V and 4 from J, leaving 14 bases between them. The CDR3 spells CASSPSRRSYGYTF. The CDR3 nucleotides are TGTGCCAGCAGCCCGTCTAGACGGAGCTATGGCTACACCTTC.

This clonotype has just a few counts. The chain recombines TRBV6-2 or TRBV6-3 with TRBJ1-1; no clear D. This CDR3 is 12 amino acids long. In germline, CDR1 is MNHEY, CDR2 SVGEGT. Trimming stripped 5 bases from V and 7 bases from J, with 11 bases between. The CDR3 protein is CASSPGLGEAFF. CDR3 sequence (DNA): TGTGCCAGCAGTCCGGGGTTGGGTGAAGCTTTCTTT.